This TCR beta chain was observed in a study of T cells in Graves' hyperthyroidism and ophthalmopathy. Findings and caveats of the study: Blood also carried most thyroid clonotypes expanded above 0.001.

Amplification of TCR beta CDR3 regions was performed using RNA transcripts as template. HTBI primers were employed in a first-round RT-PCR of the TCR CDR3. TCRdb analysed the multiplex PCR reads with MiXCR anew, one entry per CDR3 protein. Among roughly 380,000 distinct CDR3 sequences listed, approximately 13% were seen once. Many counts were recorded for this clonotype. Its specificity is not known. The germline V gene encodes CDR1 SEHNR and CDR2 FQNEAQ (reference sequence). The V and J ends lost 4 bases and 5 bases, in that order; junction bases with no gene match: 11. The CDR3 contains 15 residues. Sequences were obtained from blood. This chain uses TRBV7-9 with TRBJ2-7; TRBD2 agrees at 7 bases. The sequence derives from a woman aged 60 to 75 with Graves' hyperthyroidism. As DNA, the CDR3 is TGTGCCAGCAGCTCGTCCCAAACTAGCGACCACGAGCAGTACTTC. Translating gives CASSSSQTSDHEQYF.